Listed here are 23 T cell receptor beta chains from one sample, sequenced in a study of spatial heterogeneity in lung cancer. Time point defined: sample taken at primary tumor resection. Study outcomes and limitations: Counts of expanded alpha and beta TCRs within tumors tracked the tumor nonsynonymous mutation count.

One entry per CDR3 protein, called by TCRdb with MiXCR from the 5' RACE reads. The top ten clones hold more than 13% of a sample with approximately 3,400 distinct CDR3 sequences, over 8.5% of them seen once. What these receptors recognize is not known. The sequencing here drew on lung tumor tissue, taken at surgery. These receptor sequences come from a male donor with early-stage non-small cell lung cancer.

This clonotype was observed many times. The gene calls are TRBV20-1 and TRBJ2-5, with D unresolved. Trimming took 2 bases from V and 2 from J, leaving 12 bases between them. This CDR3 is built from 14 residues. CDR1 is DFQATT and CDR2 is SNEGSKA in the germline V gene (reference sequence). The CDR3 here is CSARSSAEQETQYF. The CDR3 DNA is TGCAGTGCTAGATCCTCGGCAGAACAAGAGACCCAGTACTTC.

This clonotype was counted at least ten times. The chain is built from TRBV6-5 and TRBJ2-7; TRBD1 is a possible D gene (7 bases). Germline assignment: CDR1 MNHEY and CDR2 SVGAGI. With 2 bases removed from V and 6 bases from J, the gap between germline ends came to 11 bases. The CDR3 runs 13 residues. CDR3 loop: CASSYPGGTEQYF. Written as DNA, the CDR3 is TGTGCCAGCAGTTACCCAGGGGGGACCGAGCAGTACTTC.

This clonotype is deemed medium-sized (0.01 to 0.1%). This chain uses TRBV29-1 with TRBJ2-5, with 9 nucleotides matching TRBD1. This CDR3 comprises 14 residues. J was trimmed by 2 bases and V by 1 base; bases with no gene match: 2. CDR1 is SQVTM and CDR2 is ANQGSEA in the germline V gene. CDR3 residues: CSVEADRGQETQYF. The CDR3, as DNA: TGCAGCGTTGAAGCTGACAGGGGGCAAGAGACCCAGTACTTC.

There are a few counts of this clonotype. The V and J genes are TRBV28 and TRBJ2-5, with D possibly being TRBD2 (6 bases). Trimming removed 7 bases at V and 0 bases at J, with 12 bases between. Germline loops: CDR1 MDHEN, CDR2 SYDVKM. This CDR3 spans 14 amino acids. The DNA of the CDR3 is TGTGCCAGCAAGGGAGGTGGGAACCAAGAGACCCAGTACTTC. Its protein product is CASKGGGNQETQYF.

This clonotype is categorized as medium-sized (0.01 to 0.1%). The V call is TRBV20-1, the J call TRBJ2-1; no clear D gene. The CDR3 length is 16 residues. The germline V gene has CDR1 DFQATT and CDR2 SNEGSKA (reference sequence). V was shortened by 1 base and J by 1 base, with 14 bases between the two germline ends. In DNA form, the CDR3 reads TGCAGTGCTAGAGTGTCGTCCCCCGGTTCCTACAATGAGCAGTTCTTC. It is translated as CSARVSSPGSYNEQFF.

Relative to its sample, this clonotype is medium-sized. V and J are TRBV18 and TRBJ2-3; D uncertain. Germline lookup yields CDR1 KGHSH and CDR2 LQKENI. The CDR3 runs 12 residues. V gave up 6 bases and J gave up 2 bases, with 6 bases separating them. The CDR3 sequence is CASSPDTDTQYF. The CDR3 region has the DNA TGTGCCAGCTCCCCCGACACAGATACGCAGTATTTT. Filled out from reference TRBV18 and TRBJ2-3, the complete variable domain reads NAGVMQNPRHLVRRRGQEARLRCSPMKGHSHVYWYRQLPEEGLKFMVYLQKENIIDESGMPKERFSAEFPKEGPSILRIQQVVRGDSAAYFCASSPDTDTQYFGPGTRLTVL.

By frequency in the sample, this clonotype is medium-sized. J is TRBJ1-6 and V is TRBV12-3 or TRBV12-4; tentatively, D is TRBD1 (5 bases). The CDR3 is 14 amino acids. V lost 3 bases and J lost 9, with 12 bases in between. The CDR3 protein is CASSLRVQGSPLHF. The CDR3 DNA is TGTGCCAGCAGTTTGAGGGTCCAGGGTTCACCCCTCCACTTT.

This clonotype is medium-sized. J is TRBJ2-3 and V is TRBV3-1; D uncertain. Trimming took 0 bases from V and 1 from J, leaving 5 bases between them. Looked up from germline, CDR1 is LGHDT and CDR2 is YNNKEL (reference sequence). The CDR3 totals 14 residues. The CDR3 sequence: CASSQEPRTDTQYF. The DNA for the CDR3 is TGTGCCAGCAGCCAAGAACCCCGCACAGATACGCAGTATTTT.

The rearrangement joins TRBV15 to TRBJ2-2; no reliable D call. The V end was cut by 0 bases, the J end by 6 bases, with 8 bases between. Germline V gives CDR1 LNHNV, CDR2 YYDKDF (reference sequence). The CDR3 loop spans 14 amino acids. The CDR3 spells CATSRDRSAGELFF. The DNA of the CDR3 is TGTGCCACCAGCAGAGATCGTAGTGCCGGGGAGCTGTTTTTT.

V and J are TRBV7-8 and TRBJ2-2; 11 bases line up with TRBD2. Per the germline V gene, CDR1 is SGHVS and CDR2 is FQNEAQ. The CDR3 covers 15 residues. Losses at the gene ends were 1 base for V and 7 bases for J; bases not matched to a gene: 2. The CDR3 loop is CASSLVGTSGGELFF. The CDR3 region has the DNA TGTGCCAGCAGCTTAGTAGGGACTAGCGGCGGGGAGCTGTTTTTT.

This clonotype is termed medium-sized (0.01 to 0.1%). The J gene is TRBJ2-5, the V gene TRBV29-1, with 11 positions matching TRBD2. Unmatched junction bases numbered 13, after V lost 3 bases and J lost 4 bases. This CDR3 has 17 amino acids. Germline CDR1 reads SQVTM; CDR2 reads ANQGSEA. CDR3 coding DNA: TGCAGCGTTGATAAAGCGGCTAGCGGGGGGCCGGGAGAGACCCAGTACTTC. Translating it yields CSVDKAASGGPGETQYF.

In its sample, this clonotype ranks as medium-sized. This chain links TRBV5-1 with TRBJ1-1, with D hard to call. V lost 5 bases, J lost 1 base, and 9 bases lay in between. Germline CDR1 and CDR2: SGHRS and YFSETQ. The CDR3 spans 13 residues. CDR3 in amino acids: CASREGGNTEAFF. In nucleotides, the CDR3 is TGCGCCAGCAGAGAGGGAGGGAACACTGAAGCTTTCTTT.

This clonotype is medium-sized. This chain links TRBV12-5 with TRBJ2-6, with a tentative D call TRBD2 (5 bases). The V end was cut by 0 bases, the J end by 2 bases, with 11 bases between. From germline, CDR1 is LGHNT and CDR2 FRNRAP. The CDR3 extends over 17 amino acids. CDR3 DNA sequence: TGTGCTAGTGGTTTGGTAGAGGGCGACGCTGGGGCCAACGTCCTGACTTTC. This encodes CASGLVEGDAGANVLTF.

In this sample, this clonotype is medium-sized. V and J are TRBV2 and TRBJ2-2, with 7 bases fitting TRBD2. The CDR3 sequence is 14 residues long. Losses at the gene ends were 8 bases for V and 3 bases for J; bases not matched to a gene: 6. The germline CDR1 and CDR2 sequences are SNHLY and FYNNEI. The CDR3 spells CASEYSGYTGELFF. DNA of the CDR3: TGTGCCAGCGAATATAGCGGGTACACCGGGGAGCTGTTTTTT.

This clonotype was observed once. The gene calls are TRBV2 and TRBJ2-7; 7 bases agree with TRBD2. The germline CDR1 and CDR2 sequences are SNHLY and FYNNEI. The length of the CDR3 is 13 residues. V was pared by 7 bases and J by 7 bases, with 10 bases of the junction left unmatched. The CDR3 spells CASIRTRQGEQYF. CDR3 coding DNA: TGTGCCAGCATAAGGACTAGGCAGGGAGAGCAGTACTTC.

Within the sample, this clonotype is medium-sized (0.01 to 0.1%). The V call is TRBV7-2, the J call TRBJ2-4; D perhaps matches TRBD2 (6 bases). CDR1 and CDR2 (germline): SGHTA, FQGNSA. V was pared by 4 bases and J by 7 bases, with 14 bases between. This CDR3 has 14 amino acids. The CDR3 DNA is TGTGCCAGCAGCTCGTCGGTGGAGGGGAACATTCAGTACTTC. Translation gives CASSSSVEGNIQYF.

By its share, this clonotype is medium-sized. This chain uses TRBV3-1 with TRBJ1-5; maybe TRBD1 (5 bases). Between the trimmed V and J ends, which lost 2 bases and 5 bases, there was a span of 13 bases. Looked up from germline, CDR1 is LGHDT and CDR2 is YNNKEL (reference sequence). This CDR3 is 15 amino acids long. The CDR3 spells CASSQWRGADQPQHF. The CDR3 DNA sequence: TGTGCCAGCAGCCAATGGAGGGGCGCCGATCAGCCCCAGCATTTT.

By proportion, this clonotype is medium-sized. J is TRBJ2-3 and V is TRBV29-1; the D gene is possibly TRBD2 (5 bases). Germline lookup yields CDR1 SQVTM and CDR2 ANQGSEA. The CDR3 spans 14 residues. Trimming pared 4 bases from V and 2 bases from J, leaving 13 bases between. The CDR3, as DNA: TGCAGCGTTGGGGGAGCTGGAAACACAGATACGCAGTATTTT. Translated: CSVGGAGNTDTQYF.

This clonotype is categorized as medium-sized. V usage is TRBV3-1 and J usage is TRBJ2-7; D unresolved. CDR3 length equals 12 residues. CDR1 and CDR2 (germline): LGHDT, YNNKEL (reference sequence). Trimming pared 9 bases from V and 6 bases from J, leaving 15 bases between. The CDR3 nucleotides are TGTGCCAGTTCCCCAGGACGCGCCGAGCAGTACTTC. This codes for CASSPGRAEQYF.

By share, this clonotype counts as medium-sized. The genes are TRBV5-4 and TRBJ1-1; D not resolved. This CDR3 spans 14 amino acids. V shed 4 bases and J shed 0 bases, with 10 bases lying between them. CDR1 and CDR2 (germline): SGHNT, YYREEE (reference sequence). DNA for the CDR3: TGTGCCAGCAGCCAAGGACGGATGAACACTGAAGCTTTCTTT. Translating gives CASSQGRMNTEAFF.

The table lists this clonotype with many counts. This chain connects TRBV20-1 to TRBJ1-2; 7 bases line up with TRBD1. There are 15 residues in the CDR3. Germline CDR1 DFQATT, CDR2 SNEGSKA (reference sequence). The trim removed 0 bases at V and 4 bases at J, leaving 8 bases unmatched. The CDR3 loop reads CSARDQAGGGYGYTF. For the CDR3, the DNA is TGCAGTGCTAGAGATCAGGCAGGGGGTGGCTATGGCTACACCTTC.

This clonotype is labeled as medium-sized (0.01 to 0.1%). CDR3 sequence: CASRGLAQTDNEQFF. As DNA, the CDR3 is TGTGCCAGCAGGGGGCTAGCGCAGACCGACAATGAGCAGTTCTTC. The genes are TRBV6-2 or TRBV6-3 and TRBJ2-1, with a possible D match to TRBD2 (6 bases). The V and J ends lost 6 bases and 5 bases respectively, with 17 bases between them. Germline assignment: CDR1 MNHEY and CDR2 SVGEGT. CDR3 length equals 15 residues.

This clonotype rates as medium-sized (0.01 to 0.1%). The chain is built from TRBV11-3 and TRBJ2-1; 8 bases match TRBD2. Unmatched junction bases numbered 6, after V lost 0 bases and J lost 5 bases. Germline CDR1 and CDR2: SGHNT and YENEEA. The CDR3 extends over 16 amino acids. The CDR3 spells CASSLDLVAGHNEQFF. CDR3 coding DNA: TGTGCCAGCAGCTTAGATCTGGTAGCGGGACACAATGAGCAGTTCTTC.